This entry is about one T cell receptor (beta chain). These data come from a study of blood T cell repertoires in COVID-19. About the study: The cDNA or gDNA used as material had been derived from T cells, B-cell-depleted T cells, or PBMCs.

The method was immunoSEQ multiplex PCR; TCRdb's version includes in-frame clones alone and lacks a portion of them. This repertoire shows about 58,000 clones, 90% found once; its top ten account for about 13%. This CDR3 is built from 17 residues. In germline, CDR1 is MNHNY, CDR2 SVGAGI (reference sequence). The J segment lost 5 bases and the V segment lost 5 bases, leaving 16 bases of the junction unmatched. The chain carries TRBV6-6 and TRBJ2-7; 9 positions match TRBD1. Sequencing used peripheral blood. The sequence derives from a man between 60 and 75 years old with active COVID-19. CDR3 sequence (DNA): TGTGCCAGCAGTCTGCGAGGACAGGGGTATCCCAACCACGAGCAGTACTTC. It yields the protein CASSLRGQGYPNHEQYF.